The sequence of this TCR beta chain was determined in a study of human T cells and chemical hapten exposure. Whole-study context: Among samples, TCR yields varied mainly because of small differences in pooled library volume.

The library tagged each cDNA molecule with unique molecular identifiers. MiXCR was run by TCRdb on the RACE reads, yielding one entry per CDR3 protein. Among some 98,000 distinct CDR3 sequences listed, 11% were seen once. The sample's time point: pre-sensitization, week 0. Treatment meaning: therapeutic diphenylcyclopropenone sensitization with weekly scalp DPC. The donor pool consisted of alopecia patients aged 18 to 70 years, considered suitable for DPC. For this clonotype: Its antigen remains unknown.

Study-level results: TCRs exceeding a frequency of 1 in 1000 stayed unchanged under DPC sensitization.

CDR3 length: 16 amino acids. The germline V gene has CDR1 SGHTA and CDR2 FQGNSA. After removal of 5 bases from V and 3 bases from J, the junction contained 10 bases not matched to a gene. Here the sequenced sample was whole blood, taken in connection with sensitization to the hapten diphenylcyclopropenone (DPC). This chain connects TRBV7-2 to TRBJ2-1, with 7 bases that match TRBD2. This TCR derives from an older woman with alopecia areata. Some clones in this sample may be carry-over from other donors' samples. CDR3 region: CASSPQAGSLYNEQFF. The CDR3 DNA reads as TGTGCCAGCAGCCCGCAAGCGGGGAGCCTCTACAATGAGCAGTTCTTC.